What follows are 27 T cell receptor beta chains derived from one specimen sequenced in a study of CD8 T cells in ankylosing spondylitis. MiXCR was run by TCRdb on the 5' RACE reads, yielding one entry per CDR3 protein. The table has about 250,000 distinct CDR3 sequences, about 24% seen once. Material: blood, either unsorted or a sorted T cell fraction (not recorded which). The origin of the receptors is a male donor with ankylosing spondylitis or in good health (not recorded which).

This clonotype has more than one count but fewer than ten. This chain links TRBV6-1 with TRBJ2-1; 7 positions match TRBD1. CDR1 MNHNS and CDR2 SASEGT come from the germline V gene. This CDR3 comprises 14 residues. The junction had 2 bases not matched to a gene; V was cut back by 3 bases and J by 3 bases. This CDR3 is CASSENRGYNEQFF. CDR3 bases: TGTGCCAGCAGTGAGAACAGGGGCTACAATGAGCAGTTCTTC.

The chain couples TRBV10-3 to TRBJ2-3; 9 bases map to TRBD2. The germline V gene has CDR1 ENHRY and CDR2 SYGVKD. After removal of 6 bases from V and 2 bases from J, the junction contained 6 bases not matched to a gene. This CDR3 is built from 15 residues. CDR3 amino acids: CAISQRGAPTDTQYF. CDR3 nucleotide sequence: TGTGCCATCAGCCAGCGGGGGGCCCCCACAGATACGCAGTATTTT.

CDR3 sequence (DNA): TGTGCCATCAGTGAGGCGGAGGGGGCGGGACTCGAGCAGTACTTC. Encoded protein: CAISEAEGAGLEQYF. J is TRBJ2-7 and V is TRBV10-3, with D perhaps matching TRBD1 (7 bases). CDR3 size: 15 residues. Looked up from germline, CDR1 is ENHRY and CDR2 is SYGVKD. V lost 2 bases to trimming and J lost 6 bases, with 17 bases between them.

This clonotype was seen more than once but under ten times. The CDR3 loop reads CSAGGTGGTYEQYF. DNA of the CDR3: TGCAGTGCTGGGGGGACAGGGGGCACCTACGAGCAGTACTTC. The rearrangement joins TRBV20-1 to TRBJ2-7, with 12 nucleotides matching TRBD1. The length of the CDR3 is 14 residues. After removal of 5 bases from V and 2 bases from J, the junction contained 4 bases not matched to a gene. The germline V gene encodes CDR1 DFQATT and CDR2 SNEGSKA (reference sequence).

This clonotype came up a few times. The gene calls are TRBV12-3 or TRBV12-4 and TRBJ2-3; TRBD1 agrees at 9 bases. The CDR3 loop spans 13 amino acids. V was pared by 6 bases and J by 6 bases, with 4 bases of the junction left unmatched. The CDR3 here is CASRSTGGDTQYF. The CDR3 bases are TGTGCCAGCAGGTCGACAGGGGGGGATACGCAGTATTTT.

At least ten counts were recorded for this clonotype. The CDR3 region has the DNA TGTGCCAGCAGCCCCGCAAACAGCTATAATTCACCCCTCCACTTT. Protein sequence: CASSPANSYNSPLHF. J is TRBJ1-6 and V is TRBV3-1; D is undetermined. The CDR3 length is 15 residues. Germline V gives CDR1 LGHDT, CDR2 YNNKEL (reference sequence). V was cut by 4 bases and J by 3 bases, with 10 bases left in between.

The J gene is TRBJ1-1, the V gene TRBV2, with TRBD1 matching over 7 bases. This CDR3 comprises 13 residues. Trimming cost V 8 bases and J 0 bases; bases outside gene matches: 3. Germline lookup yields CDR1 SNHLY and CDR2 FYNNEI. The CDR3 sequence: CASLGQMNTEAFF. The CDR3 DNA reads TGTGCCAGCCTGGGACAGATGAACACTGAAGCTTTCTTT.

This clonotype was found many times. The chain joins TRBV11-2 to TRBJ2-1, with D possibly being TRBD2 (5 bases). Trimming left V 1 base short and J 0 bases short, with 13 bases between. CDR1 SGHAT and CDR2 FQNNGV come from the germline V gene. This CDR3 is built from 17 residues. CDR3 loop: CASSLGFGGSSYNEQFF. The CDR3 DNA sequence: TGTGCCAGCAGCTTAGGGTTCGGTGGGAGCTCCTACAATGAGCAGTTCTTC.

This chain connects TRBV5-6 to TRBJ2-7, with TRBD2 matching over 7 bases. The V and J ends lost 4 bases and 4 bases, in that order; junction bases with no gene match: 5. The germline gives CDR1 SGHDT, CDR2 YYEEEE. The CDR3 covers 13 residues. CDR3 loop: CASSGREGYEQYF. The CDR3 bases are TGTGCCAGCAGCGGAAGGGAGGGGTACGAGCAGTACTTC.

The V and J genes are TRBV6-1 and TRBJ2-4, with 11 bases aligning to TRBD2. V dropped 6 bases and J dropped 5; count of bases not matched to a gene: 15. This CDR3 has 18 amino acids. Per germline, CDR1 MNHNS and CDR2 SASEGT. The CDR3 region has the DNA TGTGCCAGCAGCCCCAGCATAGCGGGGGGGCTTACCCAAAACATTCAGTACTTC. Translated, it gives CASSPSIAGGLTQNIQYF.

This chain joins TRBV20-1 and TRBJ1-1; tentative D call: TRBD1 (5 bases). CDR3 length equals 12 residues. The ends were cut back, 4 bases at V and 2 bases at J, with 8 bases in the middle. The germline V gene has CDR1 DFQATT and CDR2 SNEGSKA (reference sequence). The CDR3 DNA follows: TGCAGTGCTATCGACAGTAACACTGAAGCTTTCTTT. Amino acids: CSAIDSNTEAFF.

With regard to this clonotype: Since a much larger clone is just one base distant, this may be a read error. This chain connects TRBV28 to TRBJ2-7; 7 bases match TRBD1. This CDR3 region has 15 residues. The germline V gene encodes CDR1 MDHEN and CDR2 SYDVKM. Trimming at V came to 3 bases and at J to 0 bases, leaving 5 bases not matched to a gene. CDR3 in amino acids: CASSFLDRSSYEQYF. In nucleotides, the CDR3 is TGTGCCAGCAGTTTTTTGGACAGGAGCTCCTACGAGCAGTACTTC.

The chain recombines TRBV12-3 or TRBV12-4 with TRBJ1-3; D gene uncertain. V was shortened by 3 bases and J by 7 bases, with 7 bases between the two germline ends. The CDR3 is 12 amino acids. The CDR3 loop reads CASSLQLNTIYF. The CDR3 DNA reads TGTGCCAGCAGTTTGCAGTTGAACACCATATATTTT.

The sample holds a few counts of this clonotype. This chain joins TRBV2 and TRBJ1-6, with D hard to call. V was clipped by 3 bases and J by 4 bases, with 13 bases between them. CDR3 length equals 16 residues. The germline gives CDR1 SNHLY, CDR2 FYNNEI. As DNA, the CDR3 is TGTGCCAGCAGTGAGGCAAGAGGAGAATATAATTCACCCCTCCACTTT. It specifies CASSEARGEYNSPLHF.

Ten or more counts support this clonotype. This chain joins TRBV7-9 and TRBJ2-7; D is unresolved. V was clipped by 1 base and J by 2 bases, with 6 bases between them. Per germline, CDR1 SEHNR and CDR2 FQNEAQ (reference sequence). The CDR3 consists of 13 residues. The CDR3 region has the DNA TGTGCCAGCAGCTTAGACCCGACCTACGAGCAGTACTTC. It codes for CASSLDPTYEQYF.

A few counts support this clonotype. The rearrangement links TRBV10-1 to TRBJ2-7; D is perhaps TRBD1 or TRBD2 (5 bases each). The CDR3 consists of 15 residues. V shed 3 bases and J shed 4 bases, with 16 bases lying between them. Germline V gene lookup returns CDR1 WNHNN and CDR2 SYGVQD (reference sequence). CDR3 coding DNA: TGCGCCAGCAGTGAAACCGGGACGGGGCGGTACGAGCAGTACTTC. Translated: CASSETGTGRYEQYF.

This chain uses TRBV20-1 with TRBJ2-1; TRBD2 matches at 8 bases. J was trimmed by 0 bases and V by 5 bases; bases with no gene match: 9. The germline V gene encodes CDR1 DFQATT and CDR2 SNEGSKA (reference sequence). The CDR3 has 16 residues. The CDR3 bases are TGCAGTGCTTCGGGTCTGCGGGGGGCCTCCTACAATGAGCAGTTCTTC. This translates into CSASGLRGASYNEQFF.

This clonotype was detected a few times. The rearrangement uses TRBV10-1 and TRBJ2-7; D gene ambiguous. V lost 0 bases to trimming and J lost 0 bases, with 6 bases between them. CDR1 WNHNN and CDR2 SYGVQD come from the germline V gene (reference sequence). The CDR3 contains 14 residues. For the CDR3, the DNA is TGCGCCAGCAGTGAGTCCGGCAACTCCTACGAGCAGTACTTC. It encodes CASSESGNSYEQYF.

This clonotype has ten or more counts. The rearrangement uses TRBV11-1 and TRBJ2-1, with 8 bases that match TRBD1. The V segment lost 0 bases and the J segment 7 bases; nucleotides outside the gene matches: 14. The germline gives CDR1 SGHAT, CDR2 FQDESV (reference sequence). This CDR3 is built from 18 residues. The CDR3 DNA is TGTGCCAGCAGCTTAGCCGGAAGACAGGGGTACCGAAAAAATGAGCAGTTCTTC. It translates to CASSLAGRQGYRKNEQFF.

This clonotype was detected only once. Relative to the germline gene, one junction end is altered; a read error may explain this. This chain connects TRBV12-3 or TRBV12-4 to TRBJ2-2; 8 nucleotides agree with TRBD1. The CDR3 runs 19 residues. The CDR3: CARSLRRTGRQKRTGELFF. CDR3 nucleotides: TGTGCCCGCAGTTTACGGCGGACAGGGAGACAGAAGAGGACCGGGGAGCTGTTTTTT.

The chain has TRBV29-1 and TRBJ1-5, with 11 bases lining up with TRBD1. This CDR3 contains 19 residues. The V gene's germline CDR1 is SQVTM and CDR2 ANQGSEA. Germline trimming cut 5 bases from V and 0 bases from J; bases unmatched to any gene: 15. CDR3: CSVSFGTGTGGYSNQPQHF. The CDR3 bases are TGCAGCGTTAGTTTTGGTACCGGGACAGGGGGTTATAGCAATCAGCCCCAGCATTTT.

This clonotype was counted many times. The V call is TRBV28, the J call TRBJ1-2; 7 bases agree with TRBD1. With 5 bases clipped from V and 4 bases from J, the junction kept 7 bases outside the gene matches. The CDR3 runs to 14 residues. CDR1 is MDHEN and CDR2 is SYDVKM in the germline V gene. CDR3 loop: CASSPPGTVYGYTF. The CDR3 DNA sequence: TGTGCCAGCAGTCCCCCCGGGACAGTCTATGGCTACACCTTC.

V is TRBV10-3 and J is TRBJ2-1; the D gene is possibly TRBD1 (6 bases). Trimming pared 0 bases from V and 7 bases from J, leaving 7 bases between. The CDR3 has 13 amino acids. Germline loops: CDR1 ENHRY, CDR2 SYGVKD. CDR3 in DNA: TGTGCCATCAGTGAGTCACAGGGAAATGAGCAGTTCTTC. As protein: CAISESQGNEQFF.

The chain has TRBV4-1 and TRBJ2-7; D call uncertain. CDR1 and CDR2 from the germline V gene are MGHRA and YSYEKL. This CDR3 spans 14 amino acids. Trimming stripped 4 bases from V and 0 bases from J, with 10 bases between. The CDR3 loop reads CASSRNSNSYEQYF. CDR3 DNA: TGCGCCAGCAGCCGTAACTCCAACTCCTACGAGCAGTACTTC.

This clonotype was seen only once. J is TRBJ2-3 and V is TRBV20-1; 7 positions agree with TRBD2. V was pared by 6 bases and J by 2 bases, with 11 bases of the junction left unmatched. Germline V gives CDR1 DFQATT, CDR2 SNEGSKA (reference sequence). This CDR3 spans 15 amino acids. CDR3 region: CSAPEGLADTDTQYF. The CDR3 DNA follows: TGCAGTGCCCCGGAGGGGCTAGCGGACACAGATACGCAGTATTTT.

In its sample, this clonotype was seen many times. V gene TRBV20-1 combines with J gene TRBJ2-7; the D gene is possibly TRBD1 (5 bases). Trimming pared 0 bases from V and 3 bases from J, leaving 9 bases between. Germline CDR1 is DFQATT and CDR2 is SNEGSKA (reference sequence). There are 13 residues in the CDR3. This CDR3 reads CSARDGRDYEQYF. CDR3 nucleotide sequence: TGCAGTGCTAGAGATGGCAGGGACTACGAGCAGTACTTC.

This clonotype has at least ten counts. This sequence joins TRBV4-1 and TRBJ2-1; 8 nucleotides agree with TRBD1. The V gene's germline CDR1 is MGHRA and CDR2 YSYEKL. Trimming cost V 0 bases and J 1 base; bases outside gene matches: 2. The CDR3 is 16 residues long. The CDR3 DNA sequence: TGCGCCAGCAGCCAAGATGGACAGGGATCCTACAATGAGCAGTTCTTC. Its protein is CASSQDGQGSYNEQFF.